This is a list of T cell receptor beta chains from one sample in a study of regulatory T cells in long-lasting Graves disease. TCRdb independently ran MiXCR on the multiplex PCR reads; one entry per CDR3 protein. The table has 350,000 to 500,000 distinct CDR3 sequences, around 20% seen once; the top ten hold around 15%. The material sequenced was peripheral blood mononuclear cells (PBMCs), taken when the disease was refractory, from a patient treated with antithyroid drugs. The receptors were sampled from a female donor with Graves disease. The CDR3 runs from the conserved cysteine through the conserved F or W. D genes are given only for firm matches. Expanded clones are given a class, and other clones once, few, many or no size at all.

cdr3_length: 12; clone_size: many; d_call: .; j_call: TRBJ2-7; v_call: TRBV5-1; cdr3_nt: TGCGCCAGCAGCTTGTCGGCAGGGGAGCAGTACTTC; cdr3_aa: CASSLSAGEQYF
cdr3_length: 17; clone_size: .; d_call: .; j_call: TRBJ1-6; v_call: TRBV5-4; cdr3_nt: TGTGCCAGCAGCTTGGCCCCGAGTAGCTCCTATAATTCACCCCTCCACTTT; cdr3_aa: CASSLAPSSSYNSPLHF
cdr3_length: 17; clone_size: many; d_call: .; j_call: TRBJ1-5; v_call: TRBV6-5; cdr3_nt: TGTGCCAGCAGTTACTCTGGCAAACGGACCGGGGCTCAGCCCCAGCATTTT; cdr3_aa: CASSYSGKRTGAQPQHF
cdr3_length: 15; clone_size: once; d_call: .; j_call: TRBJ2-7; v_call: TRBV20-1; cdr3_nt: TGCAGTGCTAGAGGTCTAGCTAGCGCCACCTACGAGCAGTACTTC; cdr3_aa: CSARGLASATYEQYF
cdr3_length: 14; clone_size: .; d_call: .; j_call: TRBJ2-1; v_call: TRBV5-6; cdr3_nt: TGTGCCACCGCGTGGGCAGGGGACTACAATGAGCAGTTCTTC; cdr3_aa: CATAWAGDYNEQFF
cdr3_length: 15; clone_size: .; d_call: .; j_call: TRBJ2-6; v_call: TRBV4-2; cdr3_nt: TGTGCCAGCAGCCAAACATCCTCTGGGGCCAACGTCCTGACTTTC; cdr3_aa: CASSQTSSGANVLTF
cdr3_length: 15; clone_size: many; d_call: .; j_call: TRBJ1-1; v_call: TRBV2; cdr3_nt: TGTGCCAGCAGTGCCCACCGGGTATTGAACACTGAAGCTTTCTTT; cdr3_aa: CASSAHRVLNTEAFF
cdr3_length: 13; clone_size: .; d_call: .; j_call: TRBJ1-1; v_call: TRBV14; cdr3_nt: TGTGCCAGCAGCCAGTGGGGGAGCACTGAAGCTTTCTTT; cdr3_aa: CASSQWGSTEAFF
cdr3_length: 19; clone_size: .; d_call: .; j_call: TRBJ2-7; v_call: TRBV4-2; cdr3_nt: TGTGCCAGCAGCCAAGGGCGGGGGGTTTTTACGTCAGGGGGTAACGAGCAGTACTTC; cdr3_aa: CASSQGRGVFTSGGNEQYF
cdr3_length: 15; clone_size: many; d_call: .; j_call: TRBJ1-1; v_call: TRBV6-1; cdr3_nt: TGTGCCAGCAGACCCGGGGCAGGGTTGAACACTGAAGCTTTCTTT; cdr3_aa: CASRPGAGLNTEAFF
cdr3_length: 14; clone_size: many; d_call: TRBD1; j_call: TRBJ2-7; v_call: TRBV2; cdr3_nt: TGTGCCAGCACCGAGAGACAGGGGGCGGGCGAGCAGTACTTC; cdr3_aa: CASTERQGAGEQYF
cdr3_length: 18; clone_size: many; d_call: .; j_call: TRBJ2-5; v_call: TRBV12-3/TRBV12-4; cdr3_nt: TGTGCCAGCAGTTTTGGGATAGGGGACCTGGGGGGTCAAGAGACCCAGTACTTC; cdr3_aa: CASSFGIGDLGGQETQYF
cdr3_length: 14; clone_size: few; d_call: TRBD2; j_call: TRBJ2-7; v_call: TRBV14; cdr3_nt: TGTGCCAGCAGTGGGACTAGCGTGTCCTACGAGCAGTACTTC; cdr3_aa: CASSGTSVSYEQYF
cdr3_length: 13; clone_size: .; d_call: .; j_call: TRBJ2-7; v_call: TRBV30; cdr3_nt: TGTGCCTCGCGGAGAGGGTTAGACTACGAGCAGTACTTC; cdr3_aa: CASRRGLDYEQYF
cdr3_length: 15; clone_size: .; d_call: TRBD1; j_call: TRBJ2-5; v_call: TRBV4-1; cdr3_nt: TGCGCCAGCAGCGAAACCGGGACAGGGGGGGAGACCCAGTACTTC; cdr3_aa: CASSETGTGGETQYF
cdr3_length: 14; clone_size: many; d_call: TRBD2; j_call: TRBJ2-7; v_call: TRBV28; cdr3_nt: TGTGCCAGCAGTCTCCGGGACTACCGAGGGGAGCAGTACTTC; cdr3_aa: CASSLRDYRGEQYF
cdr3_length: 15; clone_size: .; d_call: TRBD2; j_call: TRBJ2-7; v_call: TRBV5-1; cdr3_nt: TGCGCCAGCAGCTTGGATCGGGGGGTCCGCTACGAGCAGTACTTC; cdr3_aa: CASSLDRGVRYEQYF
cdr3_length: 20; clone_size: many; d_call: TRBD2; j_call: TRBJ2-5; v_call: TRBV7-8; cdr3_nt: TGTGCCAGCAGCTTACCCGCAAGGACTAGCGGGAGTGTGAGGGAAGAGACCCAGTACTTC; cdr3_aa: CASSLPARTSGSVREETQYF
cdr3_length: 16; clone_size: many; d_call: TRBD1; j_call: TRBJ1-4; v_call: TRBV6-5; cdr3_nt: TGTGCCAGCAGTTACTCGTGGGACAGGGGCAATGAAAAACTGTTTTTT; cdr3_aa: CASSYSWDRGNEKLFF
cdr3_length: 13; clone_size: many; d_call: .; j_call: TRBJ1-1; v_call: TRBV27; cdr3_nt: TGTGCCAGCAGTTTCGGTTTTAACACTGAAGCTTTCTTT; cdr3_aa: CASSFGFNTEAFF
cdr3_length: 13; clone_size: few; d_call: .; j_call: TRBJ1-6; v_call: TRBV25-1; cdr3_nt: TGTGCCAGCAGTGAGGATCTTGGGCCACCCCTCCACTTT; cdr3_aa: CASSEDLGPPLHF
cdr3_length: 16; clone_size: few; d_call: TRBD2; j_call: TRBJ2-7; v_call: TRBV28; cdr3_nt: TGTGCCAGCAGCGTAGATCTTAGCGGGGGCTCCTACGAGCAGTACTTC; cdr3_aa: CASSVDLSGGSYEQYF
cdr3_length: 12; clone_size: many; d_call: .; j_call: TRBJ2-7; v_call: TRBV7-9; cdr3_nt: TGTGCCAGCAGCTTAGTCACCTACGAGCAGTACTTC; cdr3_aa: CASSLVTYEQYF
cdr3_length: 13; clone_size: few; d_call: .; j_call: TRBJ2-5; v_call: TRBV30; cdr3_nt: TGTGCCTGGAGTGCTACGGTCCAGGCGACCCAGTACTTC; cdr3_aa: CAWSATVQATQYF